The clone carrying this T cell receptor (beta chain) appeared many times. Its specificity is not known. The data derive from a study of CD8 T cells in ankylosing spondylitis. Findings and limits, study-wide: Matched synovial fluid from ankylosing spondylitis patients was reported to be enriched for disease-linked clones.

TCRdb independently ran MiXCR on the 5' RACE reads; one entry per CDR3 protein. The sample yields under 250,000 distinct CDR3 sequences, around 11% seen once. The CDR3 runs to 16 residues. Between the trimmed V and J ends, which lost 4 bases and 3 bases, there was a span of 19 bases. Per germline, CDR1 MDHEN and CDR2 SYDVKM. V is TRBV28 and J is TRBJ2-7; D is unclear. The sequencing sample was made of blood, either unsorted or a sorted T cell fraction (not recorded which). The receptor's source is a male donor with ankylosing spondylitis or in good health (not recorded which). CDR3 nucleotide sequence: TGTGCCAGCAGTTACACATTCATCGACCGTAGCTACGAGCAGTACTTC. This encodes CASSYTFIDRSYEQYF.